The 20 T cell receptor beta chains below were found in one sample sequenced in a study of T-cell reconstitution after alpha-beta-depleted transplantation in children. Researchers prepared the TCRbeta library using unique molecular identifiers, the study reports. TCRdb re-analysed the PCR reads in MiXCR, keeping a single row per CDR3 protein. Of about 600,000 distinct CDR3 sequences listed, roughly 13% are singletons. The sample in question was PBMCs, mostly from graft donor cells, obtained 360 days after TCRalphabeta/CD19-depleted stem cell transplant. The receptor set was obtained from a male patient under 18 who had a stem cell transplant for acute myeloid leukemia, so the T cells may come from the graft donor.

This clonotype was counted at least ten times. CDR3 bases: TGCGCCAGCAGCCCCTCGGGACTAGCGACGACCGGGGAGCTGTTTTTT. The encoded protein is CASSPSGLATTGELFF. The chain has TRBV5-1 and TRBJ2-2; 10 bases are shared with TRBD2. Germline V gene lookup returns CDR1 SGHRS and CDR2 YFSETQ. The CDR3 is 16 residues long. V lost 4 bases, J lost 5 bases, and 8 bases stayed unmatched.

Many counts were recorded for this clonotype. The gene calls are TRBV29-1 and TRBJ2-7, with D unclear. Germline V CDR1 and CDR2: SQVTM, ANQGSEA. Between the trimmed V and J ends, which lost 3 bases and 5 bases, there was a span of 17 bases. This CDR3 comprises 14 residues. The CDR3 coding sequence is TGCAGCGTTGATGGGATTGGGGTCAGCGACGAGCAGTACTTC. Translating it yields CSVDGIGVSDEQYF.

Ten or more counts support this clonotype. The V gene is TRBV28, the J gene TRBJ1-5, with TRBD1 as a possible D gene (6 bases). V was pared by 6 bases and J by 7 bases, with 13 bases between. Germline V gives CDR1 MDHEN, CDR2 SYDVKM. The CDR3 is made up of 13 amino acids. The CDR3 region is CASRIQGSQPQHF. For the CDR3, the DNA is TGTGCCAGCAGGATACAGGGAAGCCAGCCCCAGCATTTT. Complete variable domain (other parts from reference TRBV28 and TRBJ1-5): DVKVTQSSRYLVKRTGEKVFLECVQDMDHENMFWYRQDPGLGLRLIYFSYDVKMKEKGDIPEGYSVSREKKERFSLILESASTNQTSMYLCASRIQGSQPQHFGDGTRLSIL.

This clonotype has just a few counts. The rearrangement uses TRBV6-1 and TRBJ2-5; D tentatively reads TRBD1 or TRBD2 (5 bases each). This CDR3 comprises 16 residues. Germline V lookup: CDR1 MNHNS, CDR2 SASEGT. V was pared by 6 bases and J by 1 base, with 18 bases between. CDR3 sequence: CASSRTPGTFQETQYF. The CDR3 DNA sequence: TGTGCCAGCAGCCGGACGCCGGGGACGTTCCAAGAGACCCAGTACTTC.

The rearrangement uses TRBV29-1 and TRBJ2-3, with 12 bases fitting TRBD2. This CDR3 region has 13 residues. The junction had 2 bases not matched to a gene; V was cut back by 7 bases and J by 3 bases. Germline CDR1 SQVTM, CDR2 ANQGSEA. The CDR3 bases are TGCAGCGCTAGCGGGAGGGCAACAGATACGCAGTATTTT. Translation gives CSASGRATDTQYF.

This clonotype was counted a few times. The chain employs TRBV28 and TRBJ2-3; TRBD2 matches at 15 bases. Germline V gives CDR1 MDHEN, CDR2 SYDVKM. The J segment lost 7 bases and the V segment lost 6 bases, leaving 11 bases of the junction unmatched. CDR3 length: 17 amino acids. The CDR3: CASSPTGTSGRWHTQYF. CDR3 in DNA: TGTGCCAGCAGCCCTACCGGGACTAGCGGGAGGTGGCATACGCAGTATTTT.

CDR3 in DNA: TGTGCCAGCTCACCACCGGGGACAACCTCCTACGAGCAGTACTTC. It encodes CASSPPGTTSYEQYF. V gene TRBV18 combines with J gene TRBJ2-7; tentatively, D is TRBD1 (6 bases). V lost 0 bases to trimming and J lost 0 bases, with 9 bases between them. The CDR3 is 15 residues long. CDR1 is KGHSH and CDR2 is LQKENI in the germline V gene.

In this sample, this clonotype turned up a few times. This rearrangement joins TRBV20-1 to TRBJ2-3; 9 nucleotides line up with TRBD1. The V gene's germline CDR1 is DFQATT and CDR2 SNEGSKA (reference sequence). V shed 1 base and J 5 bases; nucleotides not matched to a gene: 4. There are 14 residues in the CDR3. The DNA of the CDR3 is TGCAGTGCTAGAGGGGACAGGGAACAAGATACGCAGTATTTT. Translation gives CSARGDREQDTQYF.

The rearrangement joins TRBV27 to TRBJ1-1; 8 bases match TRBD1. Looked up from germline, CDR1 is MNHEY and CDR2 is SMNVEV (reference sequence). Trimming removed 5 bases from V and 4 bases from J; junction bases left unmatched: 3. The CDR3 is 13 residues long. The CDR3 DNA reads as TGTGCCAGCAGTGACAGGGGTACCACTGAAGCTTTCTTT. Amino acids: CASSDRGTTEAFF.

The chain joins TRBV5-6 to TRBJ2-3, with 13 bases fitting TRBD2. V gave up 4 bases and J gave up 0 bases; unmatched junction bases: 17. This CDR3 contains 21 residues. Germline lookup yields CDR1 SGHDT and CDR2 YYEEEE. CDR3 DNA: TGTGCCAGCAGCCACCGGACTAGCGGGAGAAGTATGGTTTCTAGCACAGATACGCAGTATTTT. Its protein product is CASSHRTSGRSMVSSTDTQYF. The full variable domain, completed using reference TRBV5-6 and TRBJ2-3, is DAGVTQSPTHLIKTRGQQVTLRCSPKSGHDTVSWYQQALGQGPQFIFQYYEEEERQRGNFPDRFSGHQFPNYSSELNVNALLLGDSALYLCASSHRTSGRSMVSSTDTQYFGPGTRLTVL.

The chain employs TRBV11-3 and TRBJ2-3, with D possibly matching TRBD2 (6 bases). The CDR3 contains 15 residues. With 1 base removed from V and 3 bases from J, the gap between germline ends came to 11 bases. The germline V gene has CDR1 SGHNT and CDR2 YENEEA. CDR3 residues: CASSLAGRATDTQYF. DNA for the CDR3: TGTGCCAGCAGCTTAGCCGGGAGAGCGACAGATACGCAGTATTTT. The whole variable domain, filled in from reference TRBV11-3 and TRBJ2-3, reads EAGVVQSPRYKIIEKKQPVAFWCNPISGHNTLYWYLQNLGQGPELLIRYENEEAVDDSQLPKDRFSAERLKGVDSTLKIQPAELGDSAVYLCASSLAGRATDTQYFGPGTRLTVL.

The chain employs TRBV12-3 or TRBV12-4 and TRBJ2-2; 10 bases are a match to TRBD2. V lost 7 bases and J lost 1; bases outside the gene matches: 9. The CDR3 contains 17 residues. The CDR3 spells CASTPFLAGGNTGELFF. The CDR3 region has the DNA TGTGCCAGCACCCCCTTTTTAGCGGGAGGGAACACCGGGGAGCTGTTTTTT.

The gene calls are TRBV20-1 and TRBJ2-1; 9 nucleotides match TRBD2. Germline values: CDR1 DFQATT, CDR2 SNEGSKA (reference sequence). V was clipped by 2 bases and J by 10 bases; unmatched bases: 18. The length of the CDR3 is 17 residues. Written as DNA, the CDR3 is TGCAGTGCTAGACAACGCGAGGGTAGCGGGAGAGGCAACGAGCAGTTCTTC. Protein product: CSARQREGSGRGNEQFF.

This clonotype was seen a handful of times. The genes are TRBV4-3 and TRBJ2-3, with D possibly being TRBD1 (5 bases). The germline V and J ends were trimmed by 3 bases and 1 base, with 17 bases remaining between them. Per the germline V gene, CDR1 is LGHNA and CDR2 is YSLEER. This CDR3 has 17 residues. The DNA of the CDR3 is TGCGCCAGCAGCCAGGGAATAGTAGGGGATGGCACAGATACGCAGTATTTT. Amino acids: CASSQGIVGDGTDTQYF.

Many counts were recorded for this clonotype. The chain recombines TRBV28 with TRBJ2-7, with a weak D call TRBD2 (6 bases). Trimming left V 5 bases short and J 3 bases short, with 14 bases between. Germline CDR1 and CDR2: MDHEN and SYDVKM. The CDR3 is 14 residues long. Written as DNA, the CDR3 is TGTGCCAGCAGTCAATCCGGAGGGTACTACGAGCAGTACTTC. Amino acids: CASSQSGGYYEQYF.

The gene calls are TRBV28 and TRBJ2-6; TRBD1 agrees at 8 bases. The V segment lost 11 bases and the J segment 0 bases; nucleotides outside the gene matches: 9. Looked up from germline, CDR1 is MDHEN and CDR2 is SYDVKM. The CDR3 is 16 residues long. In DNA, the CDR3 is TGTGCCCATCGTGGACAGGGTGACTCTGGGGCCAACGTCCTGACTTTC. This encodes CAHRGQGDSGANVLTF.

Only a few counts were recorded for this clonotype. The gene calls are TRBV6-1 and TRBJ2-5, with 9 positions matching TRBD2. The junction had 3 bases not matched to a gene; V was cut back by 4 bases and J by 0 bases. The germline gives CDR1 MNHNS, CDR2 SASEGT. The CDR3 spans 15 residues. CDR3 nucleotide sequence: TGTGCCAGCAGTGTGCGGGAGGGGAACCAAGAGACCCAGTACTTC. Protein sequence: CASSVREGNQETQYF.

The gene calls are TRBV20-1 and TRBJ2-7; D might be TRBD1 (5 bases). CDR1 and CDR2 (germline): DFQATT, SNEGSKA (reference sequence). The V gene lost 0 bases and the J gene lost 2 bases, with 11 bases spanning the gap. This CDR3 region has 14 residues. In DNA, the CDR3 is TGCAGTGCTAGAGATCCGCGACAGACCTACGAGCAGTACTTC. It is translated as CSARDPRQTYEQYF.

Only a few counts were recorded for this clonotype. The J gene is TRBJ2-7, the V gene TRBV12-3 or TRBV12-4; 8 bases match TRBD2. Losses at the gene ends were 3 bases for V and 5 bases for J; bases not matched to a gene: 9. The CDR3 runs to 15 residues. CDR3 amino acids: CASSLDLTSDDEQYF. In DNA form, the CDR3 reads TGTGCCAGCAGTTTGGACCTGACTAGCGACGACGAGCAGTACTTC.

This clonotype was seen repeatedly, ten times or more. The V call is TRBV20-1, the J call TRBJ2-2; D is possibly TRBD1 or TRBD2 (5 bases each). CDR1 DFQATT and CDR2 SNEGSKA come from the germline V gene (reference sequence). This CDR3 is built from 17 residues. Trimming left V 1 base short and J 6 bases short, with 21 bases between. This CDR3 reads CSARGPGARVGPGELFF. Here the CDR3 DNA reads TGCAGTGCTAGAGGACCGGGTGCGAGGGTGGGGCCCGGGGAGCTGTTTTTT.